The 25 T cell receptor beta chains reported below all come from one sample, sequenced in a study of tumor-infiltrating lymphocytes in primary liver carcinoma. Using a constant-region primer together with ProtoScript II reverse transcriptase, TCR beta cDNA was made from about 500 ng of total RNA. Three rounds of nested multiplex PCR with slightly modified ARM-PCR produced TCR beta libraries. Running around 9 cycles apiece, the first two PCR rounds relied on TRBV1-TRBV30 forward primers together with a C-beta reverse primer. MiXCR, run by TCRdb on the multiplex PCR reads, gives a single entry per CDR3 protein. The data show 150,000 to 200,000 distinct CDR3 sequences, with 60% seen just once and 70% to 80% held by the top ten. For blood RNA, unsorted whole blood served as the source, and germline DNA was extracted too. The specimen sequenced was peripheral blood. Every receptor here comes from a man aged 40-49 years with primary liver carcinoma and hepatitis B virus infection.

This clonotype was picked up many times. The rearrangement uses TRBV10-3 and TRBJ2-1; the match to TRBD2 covers 8 bases. There are 15 residues in the CDR3. The V and J ends lost 6 bases and 9 bases, in that order; junction bases with no gene match: 13. From germline, CDR1 is ENHRY and CDR2 SYGVKD. CDR3 DNA: TGTGCCATCAGCGGGGTCCCGGGACTAGTCGGTGAGCAGTTCTTC. Protein: CAISGVPGLVGEQFF.

The rearrangement joins TRBV4-2 to TRBJ2-7; 8 bases align to TRBD2. The CDR3 has 18 amino acids. V gave up 0 bases and J gave up 4 bases; unmatched junction bases: 14. Germline values: CDR1 LGHNA, CDR2 YNFKEQ. The CDR3: CASSQERYSGNPVYEQYF. CDR3 bases: TGTGCCAGCAGCCAAGAACGGTATAGCGGGAACCCAGTTTACGAGCAGTACTTC.

This clonotype was counted only a few times. The rearrangement joins TRBV12-3 or TRBV12-4 to TRBJ1-1; D is undetermined. The CDR3 extends over 17 amino acids. The germline V and J ends were trimmed by 5 bases and 0 bases, with 19 bases remaining between them. DNA for the CDR3: TGTGCCAGCAGTCTCACATGGACTACTAGGATGAACACTGAAGCTTTCTTT. Its translation is CASSLTWTTRMNTEAFF.

The rearrangement joins TRBV13 to TRBJ1-1, with a possible D match to TRBD1 (6 bases). Trimming shortened V by 1 base and J by 1 base, and 13 bases separated the two germline ends. The CDR3 loop spans 16 amino acids. The germline gives CDR1 PRHDT, CDR2 FYEKMQ (reference sequence). This CDR3 reads CASSLAGDIPNTEAFF. The CDR3 region has the DNA TGTGCCAGCAGCTTAGCTGGGGACATCCCGAACACTGAAGCTTTCTTT. Together with reference TRBV13 and TRBJ1-1, the CDR3 gives the full variable domain: AAGVIQSPRHLIKEKRETATLKCYPIPRHDTVYWYQQGPGQDPQFLISFYEKMQSDKGSIPDRFSAQQFSDYHSELNMSSLELGDSALYFCASSLAGDIPNTEAFFGQGTRLTVV.

As to this clonotype: A read error is likely, as this CDR3 ends without the conserved phenylalanine or tryptophan. This chain joins TRBV11-1 and TRBJ1-1; D possibly corresponds to TRBD1 (5 bases). The CDR3 is 11 amino acids. Germline V gives CDR1 SGHAT, CDR2 FQDESV (reference sequence). The chain's CDR3 is CASGFEGLAFL. Here the CDR3 DNA reads TGTGCCAGCGGCTTCGAGGGGCTGGCTTTCTTA.

Many counts were recorded for this clonotype. J is TRBJ2-7 and V is TRBV11-2, with D perhaps TRBD2 (7 bases). The CDR3 length is 16 residues. CDR1 is SGHAT, CDR2 FQNNGV, per germline. Trimming took off 0 bases at V and 0 bases at J, with 12 bases between the two ends. The CDR3 DNA reads TGTGCCAGCAGCTTAGATGGGGGGGGCCTCTCCTACGAGCAGTACTTC. It specifies CASSLDGGGLSYEQYF.

V and J are TRBV11-2 and TRBJ2-1; 9 bases fit TRBD1. The CDR3 has 15 amino acids. The V segment lost 8 bases and the J segment 3 bases; nucleotides outside the gene matches: 8. Germline CDR1 is SGHAT and CDR2 is FQNNGV. The DNA of the CDR3 is TGTGCCAGCGGTTTTGTGGGACAGGGCTACAATGAGCAGTTCTTC. It encodes CASGFVGQGYNEQFF.

The chain uses TRBV4-1 and TRBJ1-2, with D possibly TRBD1 on 5 matching bases. The V end lost 0 bases, the J end lost 3 bases, and 8 bases lay between the germline ends. Germline V gene lookup returns CDR1 MGHRA and CDR2 YSYEKL. The CDR3 covers 14 residues. The CDR3 sequence is CASSQEEGDYGYTF. DNA for the CDR3: TGCGCCAGCAGCCAAGAAGAAGGGGACTATGGCTACACCTTC.

In this sample, this clonotype turned up a few times. J is TRBJ2-5 and V is TRBV28; weak D call: TRBD1 (5 bases). V gave up 4 bases and J gave up 5 bases, with 17 bases separating them. The CDR3 loop spans 15 amino acids. Germline loops: CDR1 MDHEN, CDR2 SYDVKM. CDR3 nucleotides: TGTGCCAGCAGTTCCCGCGACCCAGGGCTGGAGACCCAGTACTTC. Residues: CASSSRDPGLETQYF.

The J gene is TRBJ2-5, the V gene TRBV4-2; the match to TRBD1 covers 7 bases. The junction had 15 bases not matched to a gene; V was cut back by 7 bases and J by 4 bases. The germline CDR1 and CDR2 sequences are LGHNA and YNFKEQ. The CDR3 has 16 residues. CDR3 in amino acids: CASTLTGVGTGETQYF. CDR3 nucleotides: TGTGCCAGCACCCTTACAGGGGTTGGTACGGGAGAGACCCAGTACTTC.

Concerning this clonotype itself: This sequence may be a read error, since a much larger clone differs from it by one base. The CDR3 loop is CASSLDLREQYF. CDR3 DNA sequence: TGTGCCAGCAGCTTAGATTTGCGTGAGCAGTACTTC. The rearrangement uses TRBV11-2 and TRBJ2-1; D uncertain. The better agreement between TRBJ2-7 and the DNA end casts doubt on the J call. There are 12 residues in the CDR3. Looked up from germline, CDR1 is SGHAT and CDR2 is FQNNGV.

The CDR3 region has the DNA TGTGCCATCAGTGACCGGACTAGCGGGAGGAGGAGCAGCCAAGAGACCCAGTACTTC. The encoded protein is CAISDRTSGRRSSQETQYF. The rearrangement joins TRBV10-3 to TRBJ2-5, with 14 bases fitting TRBD2. Germline V gene lookup returns CDR1 ENHRY and CDR2 SYGVKD. V lost 3 bases, J lost 1 base, and 10 bases stayed unmatched. The CDR3 runs 19 residues.

About this clonotype itself: One end of the junction is discordant with germline, which a read error may explain. V and J are TRBV29-1 and TRBJ2-1; 14 positions match TRBD2. Looked up from germline, CDR1 is SQVTM and CDR2 is ANQGSEA. This CDR3 is built from 15 residues. The CDR3 sequence: CSVGGTSGSMDEQSF. Here the CDR3 DNA reads TGCAGCGTTGGTGGGACTAGCGGGAGTATGGATGAGCAGTCCTTC.

A note on this clonotype: Germline is not matched at one junction end, which may reflect a read error. This chain connects TRBV5-4 to TRBJ2-3; 10 nucleotides match TRBD2. The CDR3 loop spans 17 amino acids. The V gene's germline CDR1 is SGHNT and CDR2 YYREEE (reference sequence). The CDR3 region is CTSSLWLAGVGGDTQYF. CDR3 bases: TGTACCAGCAGCTTGTGGCTAGCGGGAGTAGGGGGAGATACGCAGTATTTT.

Notes on this clonotype: The junction and the germline gene differ at one end; a read error may be behind it. The rearrangement uses TRBV11-2 and TRBJ2-1, with D uncertain. The CDR3 is 15 residues long. The germline V gene encodes CDR1 SGHAT and CDR2 FQNNGV. CDR3 DNA sequence: TGTACCAGCAGCTTGTTGGAGCGAGCTAACAATGAGCAGTTCTTC. Its translation: CTSSLLERANNEQFF.

Comment on this clonotype: The junction does not match germline at one end; this may be a read error. The chain couples TRBV4-1 to TRBJ1-5; weak D call: TRBD1 (5 bases). The CDR3 length is 16 residues. Germline V gene data show CDR1 as MGHRA and CDR2 as YSYEKL. The CDR3 coding sequence is TGCGCCAGCAGCGTCACGCCCCAGGGAGGCAATCGGCCCCAGCATTTT. The encoded protein is CASSVTPQGGNRPQHF.

This clonotype has ten or more counts. This rearrangement joins TRBV11-2 to TRBJ1-5; TRBD1 matches 11 bases. The germline gives CDR1 SGHAT, CDR2 FQNNGV. This CDR3 spans 14 amino acids. With 0 bases clipped from V and 11 bases from J, the junction kept 3 bases outside the gene matches. CDR3 residues: CASSLEGQGGAQHF. CDR3 DNA: TGTGCCAGCAGCTTAGAGGGACAGGGGGGCGCCCAGCATTTT.

This clonotype has a handful of counts. A much larger clone lies a single base off, so this may be a read error. The chain is built from TRBV11-2 and TRBJ2-7; 11 bases are shared with TRBD2. Per the germline V gene, CDR1 is SGHAT and CDR2 is FQNNGV. CDR3 length: 15 residues. The CDR3 DNA follows: TGTGCCAGCAGACCTAGCGGGAGGAAGAGAGGCGAGCGGTACTTC. This codes for CASRPSGRKRGERYF.

Notes on this clonotype: Possible read error: a much larger clone is one base away. The rearrangement uses TRBV12-3 or TRBV12-4 and TRBJ1-1; possibly TRBD1 for D (5 bases). The CDR3 is made up of 12 amino acids. The CDR3 is CASSAGSTKAFF. The CDR3 DNA sequence: TGTGCCAGCAGCGCAGGGAGCACTAAAGCTTTCTTT.

A few counts support this clonotype. The J gene is TRBJ1-6, the V gene TRBV6-5; D call uncertain. Germline V lookup: CDR1 MNHEY, CDR2 SVGAGI. The CDR3 loop spans 13 amino acids. V lost 4 bases and J 10 bases, leaving 11 bases between the germline ends. The CDR3 loop is CASSSGRGSPLHF. In DNA form, the CDR3 reads TGTGCCAGCAGTTCCGGACGGGGATCACCCCTCCACTTT.

As to this clonotype: At one end the junction does not follow the germline gene, possibly because of a read error. The rearrangement joins TRBV10-3 to TRBJ2-1; D may be TRBD2 (6 bases). Germline CDR1 reads ENHRY; CDR2 reads SYGVKD. The CDR3 runs 12 residues. CDR3: CAIKGQDYERYF. CDR3 sequence (DNA): TGTGCCATCAAGGGGCAGGACTACGAGCGGTACTTC.

This clonotype was detected a few times. The gene calls are TRBV12-3 or TRBV12-4 and TRBJ2-1; D possibly corresponds to TRBD2 (5 bases). This CDR3 region has 13 residues. Trimming stripped 3 bases from V and 14 bases from J, with 17 bases between. CDR3 sequence (DNA): TGTGCCAGCAGTTTGACCATTCGGCCGAGGGAGTTCTTC. Its translation: CASSLTIRPREFF.

The table lists this clonotype with a few counts. V gene TRBV7-9 combines with J gene TRBJ2-7; D unclear. The CDR3 sequence is 14 residues long. V was pared by 1 base and J by 2 bases, with 9 bases between. Germline lookup yields CDR1 SEHNR and CDR2 FQNEAQ (reference sequence). CDR3 in DNA: TGTGCCAGCAGCTTAGTTGGGTCGACCTACGAGCAGTACTTC. Its translation is CASSLVGSTYEQYF. Filled out from reference TRBV7-9 and TRBJ2-7, the complete variable domain reads DTGVSQNPRHKITKRGQNVTFRCDPISEHNRLYWYRQTLGQGPEFLTYFQNEAQLEKSRLLSDRFSAERPKGSFSTLEIQRTEQGDSAMYLCASSLVGSTYEQYFGPGTRLTVT.

This rearrangement joins TRBV7-8 to TRBJ2-7, with TRBD2 matching 12 bases. The CDR3 runs 14 residues. CDR1 and CDR2 (germline): SGHVS, FQNEAQ. V gave up 5 bases and J gave up 2 bases; unmatched junction bases: 1. The CDR3 spells CASSRLAGAYEQYF. The CDR3 nucleotides read TGTGCCAGCAGCCGACTAGCGGGAGCCTACGAGCAGTACTTC.

This clonotype was observed a single time. CDR3 coding DNA: TGTGCCAGCAGCTTGACGGGCGCGGGCGAACACACAGATACGCAGTATTTT. Protein sequence: CASSLTGAGEHTDTQYF. The V gene is TRBV7-6, the J gene TRBJ2-3; tentative D call: TRBD2 (5 bases). The CDR3 consists of 17 residues. V was trimmed by 3 bases and J by 2 bases, leaving 18 bases between them. Per the germline V gene, CDR1 is SGHVS and CDR2 is FNYEAQ.